The sequence of this T cell receptor beta chain was determined in a study of blood T cell repertoires in COVID-19 (TCRdb year 2020). Study-wide context: Samples covering the acute and convalescent phases of COVID-19 were provided by collaborators in the United States, Italy and Spain. The material from the prospective study consisted of cDNA or gDNA derived from T cells, B-cell-depleted T cells, or PBMCs. Subjects who had been exposed to COVID-19, were actively infected with it, or had recovered from it provided the deeply sampled blood TCRbeta repertoires that made up the dataset. The repertoires were released in a freely available public database intended as a resource for research on the immune response to SARS-CoV-2. The samples were drawn from two sources: the first 160 participants of the ongoing ImmuneRACE study, and 1,254 subjects contributed by 6 global collaborators. A de-identified subject ID, COVID-19 status, age in years and sex were almost always included in the sample metadata. Where HLA class I and class II types were available, the types were taken from metadata supplied by the sample provider, not from assay-based typing.

TCRbeta CDR3 regions were amplified from genomic DNA using the immunoSEQ Assay, a bias-controlled multiplex PCR. The authors processed their data as follows. The number of nucleated cells in each sample was estimated by amplification of reference gene primers within the assay. To quantify the absolute abundance of each unique TCRbeta CDR3 rearrangement, sequence reads were collapsed and filtered. For each sample, productive Simpson clonality was calculated as the square root of Simpson's diversity index over productive rearrangements. As stored in TCRdb, this immuneACCESS dataset retains in-frame rearrangements with V and J assigned. A fraction of the clones does not appear; measured against another copy, unresolved V genes explain less than half of the discrepancy, and the remainder lacks a known reason. V and J calls plus clone size are reproduced from that table; the DNA served to infer D and trimming. The table for this sample lists approximately 210,000 clones; approximately 84% of them were counted only once. The ten largest clones take up around a tenth of the sample.

Results and caveats for the whole study, not just this receptor: The amount of clinical and demographic metadata varied by source and participant and was provided uncurated.

V is shortened by 0 bases, J by 0 bases, and the region joining them spans 8 bases. In the germline V gene (reference sequence), CDR1 corresponds to LNHNV and CDR2 to YYDKDF. The CDR3 spans 15 residues, from the cysteine through the phenylalanine. Only the CDR3 part of the read is kept: 45 bases, read in frame from the first base. One collaborating source in Seattle enrolled patients during active infection and followed them longitudinally through the course of disease. Whole blood was collected in K2EDTA tubes by collaborating institutions according to the institutions' own protocols. Collaborator samples were shipped for TCRbeta analysis as frozen whole blood, isolated PBMCs, or DNA extracted from either sample type. Concerning this clone itself: There is no known antigen for this receptor. Base qualities are missing; no much larger clone stands one base away. Different DNA sequences within this sample yield the same CDR3.

The sequence is built from TRBV15 and TRBJ1-1; confidence is insufficient to name the D gene. This receptor was obtained from a man between 50 and 59 years old with COVID-19, enrolled during active disease. Sequencing was performed on peripheral blood. Here the CDR3 is given as CATSRDPGMNTEAFF. The nucleotides read TGTGCCACCAGCAGAGATCCCGGGATGAACACTGAAGCTTTCTTT.